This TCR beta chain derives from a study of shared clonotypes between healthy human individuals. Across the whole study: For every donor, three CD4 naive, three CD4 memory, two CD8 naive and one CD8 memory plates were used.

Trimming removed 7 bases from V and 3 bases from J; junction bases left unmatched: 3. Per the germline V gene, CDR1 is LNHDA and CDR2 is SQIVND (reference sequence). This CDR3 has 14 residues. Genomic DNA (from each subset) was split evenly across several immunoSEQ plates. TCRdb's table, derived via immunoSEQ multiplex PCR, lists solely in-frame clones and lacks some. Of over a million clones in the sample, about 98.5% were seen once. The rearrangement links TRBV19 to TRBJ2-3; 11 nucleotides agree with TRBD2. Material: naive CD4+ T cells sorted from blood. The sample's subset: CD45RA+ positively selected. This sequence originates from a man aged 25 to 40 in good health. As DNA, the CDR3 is TGTGCCAGTATACGGACTAGCGGGACAGATACGCAGTATTTT. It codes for CASIRTSGTDTQYF.